This note documents a single TCR beta chain sequence. These data are taken from a study of blood T cell repertoires in COVID-19. Study background: Sources were T cells, B-cell-depleted T cells, or PBMCs; the material itself was cDNA or gDNA.

As handled by the study authors: Reference gene primer amplification yielded estimated nucleated cell counts. Sequencing was performed with immunoSEQ multiplex PCR; in TCRdb, only in-frame clones are kept and a portion is missing. The V and J calls and the clone size are those of that table, but D and trimming were determined from the DNA. The sample yields approximately 230,000 clones, just under 85% seen once. Trimming cost V 4 bases and J 8 bases, with 8 bases left between them. The CDR3 sequence is 11 residues long. Germline assignment: CDR1 MNHNY and CDR2 SVGAGI (reference sequence). Material: peripheral blood. This receptor was taken from a man older than 75 with acute or convalescent COVID-19. This chain links TRBV6-6 with TRBJ1-1; no reliable D call. Written as DNA, the CDR3 is TGTGCCAGCAGTTTCCCACAAGAAGCTTTCTTT. It encodes CASSFPQEAFF.